Listed here is a single T cell receptor (beta chain). V shed 6 bases and J shed 1 base, with 6 bases lying between them. The CDR3 sequence is 11 residues long. Germline assignment: CDR1 DFQATT and CDR2 SNEGSKA (reference sequence). These data come from a study of early T cells in non-severe SARS-CoV-2 infection. Background on the study: Investigators sequenced bulk RNA drawn from unsorted whole blood, and chains remained unpaired.

TCRdb used MiXCR to reprocess the 5' RACE reads, holding one entry per CDR3 protein. This sample has roughly 80,000 distinct CDR3 sequences, with about 16% found just once. This chain connects TRBV20-1 to TRBJ1-1; no firm D call. Material: whole blood. The clonotype comes from an adult who was a healthcare worker with PCR-confirmed SARS-CoV-2 infection or an uninfected control (not recorded which). The CDR3 DNA sequence: TGCAGTGCCGCGAGGAACACTGAAGCTTTCTTT. It encodes CSAARNTEAFF.